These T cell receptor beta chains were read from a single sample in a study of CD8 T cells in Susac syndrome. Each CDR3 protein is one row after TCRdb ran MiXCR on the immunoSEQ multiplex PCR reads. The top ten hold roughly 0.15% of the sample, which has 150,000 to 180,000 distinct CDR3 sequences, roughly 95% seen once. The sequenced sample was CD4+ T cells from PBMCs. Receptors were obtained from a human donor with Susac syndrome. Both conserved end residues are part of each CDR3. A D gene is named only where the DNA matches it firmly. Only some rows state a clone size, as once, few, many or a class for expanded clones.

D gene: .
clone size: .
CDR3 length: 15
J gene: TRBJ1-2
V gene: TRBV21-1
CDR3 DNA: TGTGCCAGCAGCAAAGGGAGCCCAGTCAACTATGGCTACACCTTC
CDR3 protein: CASSKGSPVNYGYTF

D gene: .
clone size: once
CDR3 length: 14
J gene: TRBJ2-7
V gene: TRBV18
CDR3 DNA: TGTGCCAGCTCACCAATGACAGCCACCTACGAGCAGTACTTC
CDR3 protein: CASSPMTATYEQYF

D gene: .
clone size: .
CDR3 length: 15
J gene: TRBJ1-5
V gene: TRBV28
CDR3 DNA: TGTGCCAGCAGTGGGCAGGGTCACGGAAATCAGCCCCAGCATTTT
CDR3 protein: CASSGQGHGNQPQHF

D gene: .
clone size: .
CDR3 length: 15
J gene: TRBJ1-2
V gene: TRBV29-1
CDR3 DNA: TGCAGCGTCTATACTGTGGGGGATCTTAACTATGGCTACACCTTC
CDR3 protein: CSVYTVGDLNYGYTF

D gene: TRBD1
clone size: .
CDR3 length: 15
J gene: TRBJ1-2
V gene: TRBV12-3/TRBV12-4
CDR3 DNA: TGTGCCAGCAGTTACATGACAGGGTTAGCCTATGGCTACACCTTC
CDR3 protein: CASSYMTGLAYGYTF

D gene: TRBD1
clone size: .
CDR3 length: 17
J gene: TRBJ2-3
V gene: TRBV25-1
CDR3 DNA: TGTGCCAGCAGTGAATTTTCGGGGACAGGGGTCCCAGATACGCAGTATTTT
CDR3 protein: CASSEFSGTGVPDTQYF

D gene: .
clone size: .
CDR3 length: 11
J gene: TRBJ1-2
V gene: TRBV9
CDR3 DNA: TGTGCCAGCACGAGTAGCTATGGCTACACCTTC
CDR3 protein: CASTSSYGYTF

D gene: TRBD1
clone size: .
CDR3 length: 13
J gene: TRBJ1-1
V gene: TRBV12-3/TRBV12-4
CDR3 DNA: TGTGCCACCCGGGACAGGGGATTCACTGAAGCTTTCTTT
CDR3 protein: CATRDRGFTEAFF

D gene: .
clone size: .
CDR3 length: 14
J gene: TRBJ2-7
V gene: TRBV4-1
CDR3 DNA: TGCGCCAGCAGTTGGACAGAAAGCTCCTACGAGCAGTACTTC
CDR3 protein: CASSWTESSYEQYF

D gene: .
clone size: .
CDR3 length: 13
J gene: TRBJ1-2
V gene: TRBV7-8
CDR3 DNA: TGTGCCAGCAGCTTATTGGCAGGGGATGGCTACACCTTC
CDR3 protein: CASSLLAGDGYTF

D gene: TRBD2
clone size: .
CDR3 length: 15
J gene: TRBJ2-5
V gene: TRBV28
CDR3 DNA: TGTGCCAGCAGTTTATTTACGGGGGGGCTGGAGACCCAGTACTTC
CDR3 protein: CASSLFTGGLETQYF

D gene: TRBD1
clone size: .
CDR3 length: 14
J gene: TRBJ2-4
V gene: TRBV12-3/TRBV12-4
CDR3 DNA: TGTGCCAGCAGACCGACAGGGATTGTAAACATTCAGTACTTC
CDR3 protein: CASRPTGIVNIQYF

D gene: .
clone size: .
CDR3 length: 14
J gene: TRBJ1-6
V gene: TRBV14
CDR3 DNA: TGTGCCAGCAGCCAAGAAAGAGACATCTCACCCCTCCACTTT
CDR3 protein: CASSQERDISPLHF

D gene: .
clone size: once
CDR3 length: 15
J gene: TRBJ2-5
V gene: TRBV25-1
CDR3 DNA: TGTGCCAGCAGTCTCCCTATGGGGTCAGCGGAGACCCAGTACTTC
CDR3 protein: CASSLPMGSAETQYF

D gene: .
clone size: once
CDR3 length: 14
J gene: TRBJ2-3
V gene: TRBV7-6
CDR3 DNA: TGTGCCAGCAGCTTAGTCTCTAATACGGATACGCAGTATTTT
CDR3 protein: CASSLVSNTDTQYF

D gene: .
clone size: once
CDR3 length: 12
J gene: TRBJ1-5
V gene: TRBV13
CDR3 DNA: TGTGCCAGCAGCTTAGCGGCTCAGCCCCAGCATTTT
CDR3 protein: CASSLAAQPQHF

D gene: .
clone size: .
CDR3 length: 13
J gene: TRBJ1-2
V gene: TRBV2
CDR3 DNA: TGTGCCAGCAGTGAAGGTCAGGACTATGGCTACACCTTC
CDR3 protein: CASSEGQDYGYTF

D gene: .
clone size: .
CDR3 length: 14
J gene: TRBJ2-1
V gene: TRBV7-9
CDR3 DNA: TGTGCCAGCAGCTTAGCGGGGACGTTCAATGAGCAGTTCTTC
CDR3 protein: CASSLAGTFNEQFF

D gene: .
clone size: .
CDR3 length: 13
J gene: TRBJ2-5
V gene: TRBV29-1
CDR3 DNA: TGCAGCGTTACTACCGGGCCTCAAGAGACCCAGTACTTC
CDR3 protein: CSVTTGPQETQYF

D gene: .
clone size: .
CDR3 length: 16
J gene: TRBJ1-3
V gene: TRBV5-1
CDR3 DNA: TGCGCCAGCAGCTGGCCCCCCGGCGGATCGGGAAACACCATATATTTT
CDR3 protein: CASSWPPGGSGNTIYF

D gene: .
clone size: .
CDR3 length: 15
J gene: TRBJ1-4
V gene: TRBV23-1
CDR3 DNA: TGCGCCAGCAGTCAATGGAAGGATATGGGTGAAAAACTGTTTTTT
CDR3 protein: CASSQWKDMGEKLFF

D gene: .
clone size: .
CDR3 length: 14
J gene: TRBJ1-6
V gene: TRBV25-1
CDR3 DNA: TGTGCCAGCAGTGAATCTTCGGGAAATTCACCCCTCCACTTT
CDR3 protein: CASSESSGNSPLHF

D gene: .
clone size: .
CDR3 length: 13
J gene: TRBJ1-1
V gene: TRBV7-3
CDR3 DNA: TGTGCCAGCAGCTTAGGAGGGGTCACTGAAGCTTTCTTT
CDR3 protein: CASSLGGVTEAFF

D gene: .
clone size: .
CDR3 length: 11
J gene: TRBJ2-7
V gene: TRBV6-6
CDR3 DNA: TGTGCCAGCAGCGCCACATACGAGCAGTACTTC
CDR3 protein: CASSATYEQYF

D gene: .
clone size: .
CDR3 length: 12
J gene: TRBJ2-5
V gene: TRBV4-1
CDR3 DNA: TGCGCCAGCAGCCAAGCCGGAGGCACCCAGTACTTC
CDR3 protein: CASSQAGGTQYF

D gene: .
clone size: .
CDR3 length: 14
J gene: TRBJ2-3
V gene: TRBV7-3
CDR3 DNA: TGTGCCAGCAGCTTAAGTGGGGACCTAGATACGCAGTATTTT
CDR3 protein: CASSLSGDLDTQYF

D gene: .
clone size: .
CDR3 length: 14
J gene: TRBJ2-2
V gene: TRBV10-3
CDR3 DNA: TGTGCCACCACGGGACAAATCAACACCGGGGAGCTGTTTTTT
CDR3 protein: CATTGQINTGELFF

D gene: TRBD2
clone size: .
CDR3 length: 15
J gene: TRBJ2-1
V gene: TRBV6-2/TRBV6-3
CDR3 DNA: TGTGCCAGCAGCCAGGGGAGCGGGGGTTACAATGAGCAGTTCTTC
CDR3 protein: CASSQGSGGYNEQFF

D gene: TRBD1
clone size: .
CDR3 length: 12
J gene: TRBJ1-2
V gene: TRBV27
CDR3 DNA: TGTGCCAGCAGGGACAGGGTTCATGGCTACACCTTC
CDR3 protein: CASRDRVHGYTF

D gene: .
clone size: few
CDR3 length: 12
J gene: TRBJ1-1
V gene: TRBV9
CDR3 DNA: TGTGCCAGCAGTGTTGGCGGGACTGAAGCTTTCTTT
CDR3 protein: CASSVGGTEAFF

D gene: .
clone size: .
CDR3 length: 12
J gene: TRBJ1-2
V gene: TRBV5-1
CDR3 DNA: TGCGCCAGCAGCTTGTACAGCTATGGCTACACCTTC
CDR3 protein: CASSLYSYGYTF

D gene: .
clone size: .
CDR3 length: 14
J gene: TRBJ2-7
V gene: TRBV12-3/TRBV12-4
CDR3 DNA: TGTGCCAGCAGTATTGTCAGGGAGAGTGGCGAGCAGTACTTC
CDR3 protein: CASSIVRESGEQYF

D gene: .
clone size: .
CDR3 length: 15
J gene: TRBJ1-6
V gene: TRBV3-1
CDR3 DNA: TGTGCCAGCAGCCAAGACCTGCTGGGGCATTCACCCCTCCACTTT
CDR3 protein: CASSQDLLGHSPLHF

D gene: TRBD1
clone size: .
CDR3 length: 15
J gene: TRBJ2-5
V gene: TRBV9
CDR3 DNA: TGTGCCAGCAGCGTGACAGGGGATATAGGAGAGACCCAGTACTTC
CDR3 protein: CASSVTGDIGETQYF

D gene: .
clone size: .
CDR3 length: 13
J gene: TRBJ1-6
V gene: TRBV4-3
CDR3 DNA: TGCGCCAGCAGCCCTACCCGAAATTCACCCCTCCACTTT
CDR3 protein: CASSPTRNSPLHF

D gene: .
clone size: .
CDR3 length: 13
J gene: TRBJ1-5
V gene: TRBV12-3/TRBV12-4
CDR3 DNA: TGTGCCAGCAATTTGGGGCTTGGGCAGCCCCAGCATTTT
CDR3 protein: CASNLGLGQPQHF

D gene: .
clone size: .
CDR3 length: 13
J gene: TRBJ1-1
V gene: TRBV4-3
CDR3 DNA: TGCGCCAGCAGCCGAGACAAGAACACTGAAGCTTTCTTT
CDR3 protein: CASSRDKNTEAFF

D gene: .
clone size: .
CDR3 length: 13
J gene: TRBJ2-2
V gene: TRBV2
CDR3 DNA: TGTGCCAGCAGTGGACCTAGCACCGGGGAGCTGTTTTTT
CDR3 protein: CASSGPSTGELFF

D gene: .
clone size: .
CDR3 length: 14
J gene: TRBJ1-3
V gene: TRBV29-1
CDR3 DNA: TGCAGCGTTGGGATGCGGTTCTCTGGAAACACCATATATTTT
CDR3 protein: CSVGMRFSGNTIYF

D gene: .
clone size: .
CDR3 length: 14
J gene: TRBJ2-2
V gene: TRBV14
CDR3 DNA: TGTGCCAGCAGAGAAGTGCCGAACACCGGGGAGCTGTTTTTT
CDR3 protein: CASREVPNTGELFF

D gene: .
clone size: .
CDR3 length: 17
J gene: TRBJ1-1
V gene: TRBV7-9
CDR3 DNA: TGTGCCAGCAGCCACGATAGCCTCCGGGAGGGATGGACTGAAGCTTTCTTT
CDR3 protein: CASSHDSLREGWTEAFF

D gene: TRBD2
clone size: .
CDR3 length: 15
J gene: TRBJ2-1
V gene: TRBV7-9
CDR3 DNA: TGTGCCAGCAGATCCACGGGGGGGCCGTTTAATGAGCAGTTCTTC
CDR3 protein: CASRSTGGPFNEQFF

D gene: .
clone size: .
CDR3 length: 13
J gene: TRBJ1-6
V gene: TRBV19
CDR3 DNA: TGTGCCAGTGGAGTCTCTGGGGGCCCACCCCTCCACTTT
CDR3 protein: CASGVSGGPPLHF

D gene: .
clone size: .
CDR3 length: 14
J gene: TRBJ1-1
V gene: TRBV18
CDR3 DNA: TGTGCCAGCTCACCACTCTTGGCTAACACTGAAGCTTTCTTT
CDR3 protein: CASSPLLANTEAFF

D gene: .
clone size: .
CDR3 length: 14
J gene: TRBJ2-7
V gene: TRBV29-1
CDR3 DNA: TGCAGCGCCCAGGGTTTTCGCAGCTCCTACGAGCAGTACTTC
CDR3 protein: CSAQGFRSSYEQYF

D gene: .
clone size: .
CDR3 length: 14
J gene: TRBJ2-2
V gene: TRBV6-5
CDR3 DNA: TGTGCCAGCAGTTACGTGTTCGGTCACGGGGAGCTGTTTTTT
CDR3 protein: CASSYVFGHGELFF

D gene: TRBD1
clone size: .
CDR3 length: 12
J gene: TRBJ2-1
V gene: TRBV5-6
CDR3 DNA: TGTGCCAGCAGCTACATAGACAGGGGGCAGTTCTTC
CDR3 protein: CASSYIDRGQFF

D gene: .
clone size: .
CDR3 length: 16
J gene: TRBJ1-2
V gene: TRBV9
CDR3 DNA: TGTGCCAGCAGCCCCAGGAATAGCAGGGATGACTATGGCTACACCTTC
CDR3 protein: CASSPRNSRDDYGYTF

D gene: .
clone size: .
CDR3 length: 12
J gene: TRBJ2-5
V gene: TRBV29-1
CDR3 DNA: TGCAGCGCGGGGGAGCGAACAAAGACCCAGTACTTC
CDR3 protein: CSAGERTKTQYF

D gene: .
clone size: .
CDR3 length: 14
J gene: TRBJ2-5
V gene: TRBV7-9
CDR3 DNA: TGTGCCAGCAGCTTAGGCGATTGGGAAGAGACCCAGTACTTC
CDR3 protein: CASSLGDWEETQYF

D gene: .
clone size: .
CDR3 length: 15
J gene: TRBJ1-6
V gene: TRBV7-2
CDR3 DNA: TGTGCCAGCAGCTTAGTAGGCAGTGATAATTCACCCCTCCACTTT
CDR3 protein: CASSLVGSDNSPLHF

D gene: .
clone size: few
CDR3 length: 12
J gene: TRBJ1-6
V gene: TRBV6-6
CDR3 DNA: TGTGCCAGCAGTGTCGGGGATTCACCCCTCCACTTT
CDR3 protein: CASSVGDSPLHF